These 17 T cell receptor beta chains came from one sample sequenced in a study of Graves' ophthalmopathy and Graves' hyperthyroidism. RNA transcripts were the source from which TCR beta CDR3 regions were amplified. HTBI-primed RT-PCR formed the first round, and a multiplex PCR formed the second. TCRdb called the multiplex PCR reads again in MiXCR, with one record for every CDR3 protein. The repertoire includes about 400,000 distinct CDR3 sequences, about 18% of them detected once, and around 1.4% sits in the top ten. Sample: peripheral blood. These TCRs come from a woman aged 18-35 years with Graves' ophthalmopathy.

The rearrangement uses TRBV30 and TRBJ1-4; no clear D gene. The CDR3 runs to 13 residues. V lost 5 bases and J 4 bases, leaving 11 bases between the germline ends. Germline assignment: CDR1 GTSNPN and CDR2 SVGIG (reference sequence). For the CDR3, the DNA is TGTGCCTGGGGACGGCTGAATAATGAAAAACTGTTTTTT. Amino acid sequence: CAWGRLNNEKLFF.

At least ten counts were recorded for this clonotype. This chain connects TRBV7-3 to TRBJ2-7; 7 bases align to TRBD2. This CDR3 spans 16 amino acids. Germline CDR1 reads SGHTA; CDR2 reads FQGTGA. V lost 1 base and J lost 0; bases outside the gene matches: 6. CDR3 residues: CASSLRPTSASYEQYF. CDR3 bases: TGTGCCAGCAGCTTAAGGCCCACTAGCGCCTCCTACGAGCAGTACTTC.

This clonotype was seen ten or more times. The chain joins TRBV20-1 to TRBJ2-7; D is possibly TRBD1 or TRBD2 (6 bases each). Looked up from germline, CDR1 is DFQATT and CDR2 is SNEGSKA (reference sequence). V lost 1 base and J 7 bases, leaving 23 bases between the germline ends. CDR3 length: 16 amino acids. CDR3 region: CSARVWGLGGVGEQYF. The CDR3 region has the DNA TGCAGTGCTAGAGTATGGGGGCTGGGGGGTGTGGGGGAGCAGTACTTC.

This clonotype was found many times. V is TRBV20-1 and J is TRBJ1-6; no clear D gene. The germline V and J ends were trimmed by 6 bases and 0 bases, with 15 bases remaining between them. CDR3 size: 16 residues. CDR1 and CDR2 (germline): DFQATT, SNEGSKA (reference sequence). This CDR3 is CSADPPGFSYNSPLHF. DNA of the CDR3: TGCAGTGCCGATCCTCCGGGTTTCTCCTATAATTCACCCCTCCACTTT.

This clonotype was picked up many times. The chain couples TRBV12-3 or TRBV12-4 to TRBJ1-5; D call uncertain. The CDR3 has 14 amino acids. V gave up 6 bases and J gave up 5 bases, with 14 bases separating them. CDR3 DNA sequence: TGTGCCAGCAGCCCCCGACATTCCGATCAGCCCCAGCATTTT. It yields the protein CASSPRHSDQPQHF.

The V and J genes are TRBV6-2 or TRBV6-3 and TRBJ2-5; D is unclear. The V end lost 4 bases, the J end lost 4 bases, and 16 bases lay between the germline ends. The CDR3 spans 15 residues. Germline lookup yields CDR1 MNHEY and CDR2 SVGEGT. The CDR3 spells CASSSTPGRSETQYF. The CDR3 nucleotides are TGTGCCAGCAGTTCCACGCCGGGTCGATCAGAGACCCAGTACTTC.

This clonotype was seen at least ten times. The DNA of the CDR3 is TGTGCCAGCAGCCTACAGGGGGCTTCGAACACTGAAGCTTTCTTT. Translated: CASSLQGASNTEAFF. This chain uses TRBV3-1 with TRBJ1-1, with TRBD1 identical over 9 bases. With 4 bases clipped from V and 1 base from J, the junction kept 4 bases outside the gene matches. Germline V lookup: CDR1 LGHDT, CDR2 YNNKEL (reference sequence). The CDR3 loop spans 15 amino acids.

Ten or more counts support this clonotype. The V call is TRBV20-1, the J call TRBJ2-7; D is perhaps TRBD1 (7 bases). The CDR3 consists of 13 residues. Per the germline V gene, CDR1 is DFQATT and CDR2 is SNEGSKA (reference sequence). V was cut by 0 bases and J by 7 bases, with 13 bases left in between. CDR3 bases: TGCAGTGCTAGAGATCAACAGGGGAGGGAGCAGTACTTC. It codes for CSARDQQGREQYF.

This chain connects TRBV20-1 to TRBJ2-5, with D possibly TRBD1 on 6 matching bases. Germline CDR1 and CDR2: DFQATT and SNEGSKA (reference sequence). V was pared by 3 bases and J by 1 base, with 18 bases between. The CDR3 spans 16 residues. CDR3 nucleotide sequence: TGCAGTGCTAGGGTGGGGGCCCACGCATTCCAAGAGACCCAGTACTTC. It translates to CSARVGAHAFQETQYF.

This clonotype was observed at least ten times. This sequence joins TRBV2 and TRBJ2-7; tentative D call: TRBD1 (6 bases). This CDR3 has 12 residues. Germline V lookup: CDR1 SNHLY, CDR2 FYNNEI. V was clipped by 7 bases and J by 0 bases, with 7 bases between them. In DNA form, the CDR3 reads TGTGCCAGCACGGACAGCTCCTACGAGCAGTACTTC. The encoded protein is CASTDSSYEQYF.

This clonotype was detected ten times or more. The V call is TRBV27, the J call TRBJ1-2, with unresolved D. From germline, CDR1 is MNHEY and CDR2 SMNVEV (reference sequence). Deletions cut 4 bases from V and 4 bases from J, with 7 bases between. The CDR3 sequence is 12 residues long. The DNA of the CDR3 is TGTGCCAGCAGTTCCAACCGCTATGGCTACACCTTC. Its protein is CASSSNRYGYTF.

This clonotype was seen many times. The chain couples TRBV12-3 or TRBV12-4 to TRBJ2-7; the match to TRBD2 covers 9 bases. V was pared by 1 base and J by 6 bases, with 10 bases of the junction left unmatched. The CDR3 contains 16 residues. Here the CDR3 DNA reads TGTGCCAGCAGTTTAGGCCGGACTAGCGCCCGACTCGAGCAGTACTTC. Amino acids: CASSLGRTSARLEQYF.

This clonotype was counted at least ten times. V and J are TRBV19 and TRBJ2-2, with 8 bases that match TRBD2. Germline loops: CDR1 LNHDA, CDR2 SQIVND (reference sequence). Trimming cost V 5 bases and J 6 bases; bases outside gene matches: 14. There are 17 residues in the CDR3. The CDR3: CASSPGLSREGAGELFF. CDR3 sequence (DNA): TGTGCCAGTAGTCCAGGTTTAAGTCGGGAGGGTGCCGGGGAGCTGTTTTTT.

This clonotype showed up many times. Here the CDR3 reads CASSLRGLRTSRSQETQYF. For the CDR3, the DNA is TGTGCCAGCAGCTTAAGGGGGCTTCGGACTAGCCGTTCTCAAGAGACCCAGTACTTC. The gene calls are TRBV11-2 and TRBJ2-5, with D possibly being TRBD2 (8 bases). V was clipped by 2 bases and J by 2 bases, with 24 bases between them. Germline-derived CDR1 and CDR2 are SGHAT and FQNNGV. CDR3 size: 19 residues.

This clonotype occurred many times. V gene TRBV11-2 combines with J gene TRBJ2-2, with D perhaps TRBD2 (7 bases). This CDR3 is built from 16 residues. Germline CDR1 and CDR2: SGHAT and FQNNGV. Trimming stripped 2 bases from V and 4 bases from J, with 14 bases between. The DNA for the CDR3 is TGTGCCAGCAGCTTAAACGCGGGGGCCCCCACCGGGGAGCTGTTTTTT. It is translated as CASSLNAGAPTGELFF.

The table lists this clonotype with many counts. An end of the junction does not agree with germline; a read error may underlie this. This rearrangement joins TRBV6-1 to TRBJ1-2, with D tentatively TRBD1 (5 bases). The CDR3 length is 12 residues. Germline lookup yields CDR1 MNHNS and CDR2 SASEGT. The DNA for the CDR3 is TGTGCCAGCTCAGGTCGGCAGGGCGTCACGGTCTTC. Its protein is CASSGRQGVTVF.

In this sample, this clonotype turned up many times. The CDR3 nucleotides are TGTGCCAGCAGTAATCACATCGAGGCAAACACCATATATTTT. This gives the protein CASSNHIEANTIYF. The J gene is TRBJ1-3, the V gene TRBV27; D gene ambiguous. V was shortened by 5 bases and J by 6 bases, with 14 bases between the two germline ends. The CDR3 runs to 14 residues. Germline CDR1 and CDR2: MNHEY and SMNVEV (reference sequence).